This TCR beta chain was captured by sequencing in a study of technical replicates of blood from a handful of donors. Germline V gene data show CDR1 as SGHDN and CDR2 as FVKESK. J lost 0 bases, V lost 4 bases, and 3 bases had no gene match. The CDR3 consists of 14 residues. This table comes from immunoSEQ multiplex PCR, and its TCRdb copy is limited to in-frame clones, with some not included. The sample contains 70,000 to 85,000 clones, just over 90% of which appear only once. Material for sequencing was T cells isolated from PBMCs. This receptor was obtained from a human donor in good health. The chain combines TRBV14 with TRBJ2-7, with 7 bases matching TRBD1. CDR3 in amino acids: CASSRWDSSYEQYF. In nucleotides, the CDR3 is TGTGCCAGCAGCCGCTGGGACAGCTCCTACGAGCAGTACTTC.